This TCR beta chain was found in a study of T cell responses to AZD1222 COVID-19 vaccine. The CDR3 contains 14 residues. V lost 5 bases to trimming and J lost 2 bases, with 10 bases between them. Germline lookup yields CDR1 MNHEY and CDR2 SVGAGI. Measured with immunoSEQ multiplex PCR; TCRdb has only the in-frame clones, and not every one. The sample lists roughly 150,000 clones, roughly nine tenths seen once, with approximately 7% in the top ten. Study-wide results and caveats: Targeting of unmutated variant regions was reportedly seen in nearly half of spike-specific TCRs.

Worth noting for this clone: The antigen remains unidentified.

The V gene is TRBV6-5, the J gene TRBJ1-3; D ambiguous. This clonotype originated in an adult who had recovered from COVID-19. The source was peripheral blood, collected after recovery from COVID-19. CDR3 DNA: TGTGCCAGCAGTACCCTCGGGGCTGGAAACACCATATATTTT. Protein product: CASSTLGAGNTIYF.